A selection of T cell receptor beta chains follows, all from one sample in a study of technical replicates of blood from several donors. Using immunoSEQ multiplex PCR, the repertoire was profiled, and TCRdb retains in-frame clones only, with some absent. The repertoire holds some 87,000 clones, 96% seen once, with roughly 0.33% in the top ten. The sample was T cells isolated from PBMCs. The receptors come from a human donor in good health. CDR3s include the opening cysteine and the closing phenylalanine or tryptophan. The order of the fields is CDR3 DNA, CDR3 protein, clone size, V gene, J gene, D gene. D genes are given only for firm matches. Clone size, where shown, is once, few, many, or a class for clones that have expanded.

TGTGCCAGCAGCCTGAGCTCCTACAATGAGCAGTTCTTC	CASSLSSYNEQFF	.	TRBV2	TRBJ2-1	.
TGTGCCAGCAGCTTGGTTCGGACAGGGCGGAATAGACAGCCCCAGCATTTT	CASSLVRTGRNRQPQHF	.	TRBV5-8	TRBJ1-5	TRBD1
TGTGCCAGCAGTTCAAAGGAGCGGGAGGGCCAAGAGACCCAGTACTTC	CASSSKEREGQETQYF	.	TRBV2	TRBJ2-5	TRBD2
TGTGCCAGCTCACCAATCGACGAGCAGGGCACTGAAGCTTTCTTT	CASSPIDEQGTEAFF	.	TRBV18	TRBJ1-1	.
TGTGCCAGCAGTTACCAACCAGGCTATGGCTACACCTTC	CASSYQPGYGYTF	.	TRBV6-5	TRBJ1-2	.
TGTGCCTGGAGACGCGAAGAGACCCAGTACTTC	CAWRREETQYF	.	TRBV30	TRBJ2-5	.
TGCGCCAGCAGCCAATTCCAGGGGATATCATATGGAAACACCATATATTTT	CASSQFQGISYGNTIYF	.	TRBV4-1	TRBJ1-3	.
TGTGCCAGCAGCGGTCTAGACAGGTACTCCTACGAGCAGTACTTC	CASSGLDRYSYEQYF	once	TRBV9	TRBJ2-7	.
TGCGCCAGCAGCCAAGCTAATCCAGGGGGCGTCGGCTACACCTTC	CASSQANPGGVGYTF	.	TRBV4-3	TRBJ1-2	TRBD1
TGTGCCAGCATCAAACCTGGCAGGGGAGAAGAGACCCAGTACTTC	CASIKPGRGEETQYF	.	TRBV28	TRBJ2-5	.
TGTGCCAGCAGTTTTTTGGGGCCATTGGGAGGCTACACCTTC	CASSFLGPLGGYTF	once	TRBV27	TRBJ1-2	.